These 17 T cell receptor beta chains were all obtained from the same sample, sequenced in a study of PD-1 blockade in classical Hodgkin lymphoma (dated by TCRdb to between 2020 and 2021). Libraries came from the immunoSEQ multiplex PCR assay. TCRdb provides this immuneACCESS table in a form limited to in-frame rearrangements. Some clones are lacking; in checked studies, under half of them reflect an unresolved V gene, and why the rest are absent is not known. Within this sample are over 50,000 clones, with approximately 90% of them counted one time only. About 8% of the sample is in the top ten clones. This specimen's time point label, interpreted: cycle 4 day 1 (C4D1), after 5 to 7 weeks of nivolumab. Every trial patient had relapsed after autologous stem cell transplantation, and cohorts A, B and C differed in prior brentuximab vedotin exposure. Sequenced material: peripheral blood mononuclear cells (PBMCs), taken before the fourth cycle of nivolumab. These receptors came from a human donor with classical Hodgkin lymphoma.

This clone appeared once. The V and J genes are TRBV5-1 and TRBJ2-5; 9 bases are shared with TRBD1. The V and J ends lost 4 bases and 5 bases, in that order; junction bases with no gene match: 9. Germline CDR1 reads SGHRS; CDR2 reads YFSETQ. The CDR3 spans 15 residues. This chain's CDR3 is CASSHKQGAGETQYF. The CDR3 DNA reads TGCGCCAGCAGCCATAAACAGGGGGCAGGGGAGACCCAGTACTTC.

The chain joins TRBV4-1 to TRBJ1-6; TRBD1 matches at 7 bases. In germline, CDR1 is MGHRA, CDR2 YSYEKL. Trimming cost V 4 bases and J 13 bases; bases outside gene matches: 4. CDR3 size: 12 residues. CDR3 nucleotide sequence: TGCGCCAGCAGCCTGACAGGGTCTCCCCTCCACTTT. This codes for CASSLTGSPLHF.

Written as DNA, the CDR3 is TGTGCCTGGAGTGTGATAGATTACAATGAGCAGTTCTTC. Encoded protein: CAWSVIDYNEQFF. The chain has TRBV30 and TRBJ2-1; D gene uncertain. V was trimmed by 0 bases and J by 4 bases, leaving 7 bases between them. This CDR3 comprises 13 residues. CDR1 and CDR2 from the germline V gene are GTSNPN and SVGIG (reference sequence).

This chain links TRBV11-2 with TRBJ1-2; D call uncertain. Germline assignment: CDR1 SGHAT and CDR2 FQNNGV. The CDR3 sequence is 16 residues long. V gave up 1 base and J gave up 4 bases, with 16 bases separating them. The CDR3 DNA reads TGTGCCAGCAGCTTAGGATTTGACAAAGCAGCCTATGGCTACACCTTC. Translating gives CASSLGFDKAAYGYTF.

This chain joins TRBV19 and TRBJ2-7, with D perhaps matching TRBD1 or TRBD2 (5 bases each). This CDR3 is 14 amino acids long. Germline V CDR1 and CDR2: LNHDA, SQIVND (reference sequence). The ends were cut back, 5 bases at V and 7 bases at J, with 18 bases in the middle. The DNA for the CDR3 is TGTGCCAGTAGTCCGGGACCCCCGAGGTTGGAGCAGTACTTC. Translated, it gives CASSPGPPRLEQYF.

Turning to this clone: Other DNA sequences in this specimen translate into the identical CDR3. V gene TRBV28 combines with J gene TRBJ2-3; D may be TRBD1 or TRBD2 (5 bases each). This CDR3 has 13 residues. The V gene's germline CDR1 is MDHEN and CDR2 SYDVKM. The V end lost 2 bases, the J end lost 4 bases, and 7 bases lay between the germline ends. The CDR3 reads CASSLLGADTQYF. Here the CDR3 DNA reads TGTGCCAGCAGTTTACTGGGGGCAGATACGCAGTATTTT. Full variable domain (remainder filled in from reference TRBV28 and TRBJ2-3): DVKVTQSSRYLVKRTGEKVFLECVQDMDHENMFWYRQDPGLGLRLIYFSYDVKMKEKGDIPEGYSVSREKKERFSLILESASTNQTSMYLCASSLLGADTQYFGPGTRLTVL.

The chain is built from TRBV5-1 and TRBJ1-3; no clear D. In germline, CDR1 is SGHRS, CDR2 YFSETQ. CDR3 size: 15 residues. Trimming took off 0 bases at V and 0 bases at J, with 7 bases between the two ends. The DNA for the CDR3 is TGCGCCAGCAGCTTGGAACCGAGCTCTGGAAACACCATATATTTT. Residues: CASSLEPSSGNTIYF. Full variable domain (rest looked up from reference TRBV5-1 and TRBJ1-3): KAGVTQTPRYLIKTRGQQVTLSCSPISGHRSVSWYQQTPGQGLQFLFEYFSETQRNKGNFPGRFSGRQFSNSRSEMNVSTLELGDSALYLCASSLEPSSGNTIYFGEGSWLTVV.

V usage is TRBV21-1 and J usage is TRBJ1-5. TRBV21-1 is a pseudogene segment. The length of the CDR3 is 14 residues. Here the CDR3 DNA reads TGTGCCAGCAGCTCCCCCGCCTGCGTACAGCCCCAGCATTTT. This sequence encodes CASSSPACVQPQHF.

The rearrangement links TRBV5-1 to TRBJ2-7, with 10 bases that match TRBD2. This CDR3 region has 14 residues. CDR1 is SGHRS, CDR2 YFSETQ, per germline. With V trimmed by 5 bases and J by 2 bases, 4 bases remained unmatched. Here the CDR3 reads CASRAGGPTYEQYF. Here the CDR3 DNA reads TGCGCCAGCAGAGCGGGGGGGCCCACCTACGAGCAGTACTTC.

The chain combines TRBV5-1 with TRBJ2-7; D gene unclear. CDR3 length: 14 residues. Germline values: CDR1 SGHRS, CDR2 YFSETQ. V was trimmed by 4 bases and J by 0 bases, leaving 11 bases between them. The DNA for the CDR3 is TGCGCCAGCAGCCCGGACCGGGTCTCCTACGAGCAGTACTTC. As protein: CASSPDRVSYEQYF.

The rearrangement links TRBV5-6 to TRBJ1-2; D not certain. Germline V CDR1 and CDR2: SGHDT, YYEEEE. The CDR3 is made up of 14 amino acids. V was pared by 3 bases and J by 6 bases, with 15 bases between. For the CDR3, the DNA is TGTGCCAGCAGCTCTGAACGCGGTCTGAATGGCTACACCTTC. This encodes CASSSERGLNGYTF.

CDR3 DNA: TGCGCCAGCAGCTTGCCCCGGGGGCAAGTAAACAATGAGCAGTTCTTC. Amino acids: CASSLPRGQVNNEQFF. The rearrangement uses TRBV5-1 and TRBJ2-1; the D gene could be TRBD1 or TRBD2 (6 bases each). The V gene lost 1 base and the J gene lost 5 bases, with 16 bases spanning the gap. Germline V gene data show CDR1 as SGHRS and CDR2 as YFSETQ. The CDR3 is 16 amino acids.

The chain recombines TRBV5-4 with TRBJ2-1; D unresolved. CDR3 length: 12 amino acids. Germline CDR1 is SGHNT and CDR2 is YYREEE (reference sequence). The V end lost 2 bases, the J end lost 5 bases, and 5 bases lay between the germline ends. Here the CDR3 DNA reads TGTGCCAGCAGCTTTCAACACAATGAGCAGTTCTTC. Encoded protein: CASSFQHNEQFF.

This clone is a singleton in its sample. The chain employs TRBV7-6 and TRBJ2-1; D is unresolved. Germline CDR1 is SGHVS and CDR2 is FNYEAQ. With 1 base removed from V and 4 bases from J, the gap between germline ends came to 11 bases. The CDR3 spans 15 residues. The CDR3 here is CASSLVGSRYNEQFF. CDR3 sequence (DNA): TGTGCCAGCAGCTTAGTGGGTAGTAGGTACAATGAGCAGTTCTTC. Together with reference TRBV7-6 and TRBJ2-1, the CDR3 gives the full variable domain: GAGVSQSPRYKVTKRGQDVALRCDPISGHVSLYWYRQALGQGPEFLTYFNYEAQQDKSGLPNDRFSAERPEGSISTLTIQRTEQRDSAMYRCASSLVGSRYNEQFFGPGTRLTVL.

This clone came up once. The rearrangement joins TRBV5-1 to TRBJ2-7; D unresolved. Germline CDR1 SGHRS, CDR2 YFSETQ. V gave up 7 bases and J gave up 4 bases, with 15 bases separating them. The CDR3 is made up of 13 amino acids. Written as DNA, the CDR3 is TGCGCCAGCCGCCGACTCCGGCTATACGAGCAGTACTTC. It encodes CASRRLRLYEQYF.

V usage is TRBV5-1 and J usage is TRBJ2-3; 10 bases align to TRBD2. Unmatched junction bases numbered 2, after V lost 1 base and J lost 3 bases. Per germline, CDR1 SGHRS and CDR2 YFSETQ. This CDR3 spans 15 amino acids. The CDR3 region is CASSLTSGATDTQYF. CDR3 coding DNA: TGCGCCAGCAGCTTGACTAGCGGGGCTACAGATACGCAGTATTTT.

The V call is TRBV2, the J call TRBJ1-5; D unclear. The CDR3 totals 14 residues. The germline CDR1 and CDR2 sequences are SNHLY and FYNNEI. The V end was cut by 8 bases, the J end by 0 bases, with 11 bases between. CDR3 DNA: TGTGCCAGCGAGAACCGAGATAGCAATCAGCCCCAGCATTTT. As protein: CASENRDSNQPQHF.